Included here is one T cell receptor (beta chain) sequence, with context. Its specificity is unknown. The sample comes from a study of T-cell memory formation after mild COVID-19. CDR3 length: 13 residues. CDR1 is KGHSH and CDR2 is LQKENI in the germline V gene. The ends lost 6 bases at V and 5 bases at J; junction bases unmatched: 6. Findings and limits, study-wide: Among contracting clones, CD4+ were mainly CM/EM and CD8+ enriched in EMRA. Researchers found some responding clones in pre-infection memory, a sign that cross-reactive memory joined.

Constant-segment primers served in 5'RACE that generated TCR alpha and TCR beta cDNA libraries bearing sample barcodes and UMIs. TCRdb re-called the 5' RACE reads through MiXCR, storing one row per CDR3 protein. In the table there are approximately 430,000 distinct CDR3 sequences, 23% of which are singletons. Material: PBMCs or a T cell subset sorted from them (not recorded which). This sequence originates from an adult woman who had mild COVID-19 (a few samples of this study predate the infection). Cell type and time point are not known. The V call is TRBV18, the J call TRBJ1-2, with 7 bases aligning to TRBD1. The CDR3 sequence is CASSEDRTYGYTF. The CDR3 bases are TGTGCCAGCTCCGAGGACAGGACTTATGGCTACACCTTC.